The 7 T cell receptor beta chains below were found in one sample sequenced in a study of T-cell memory formation after mild COVID-19 (dated by TCRdb to about 2021). The library was generated by 5' RACE. Sequencing instrument: Illumina NovaSeq 6000. TCRdb applied fastp at Q25 and MiXCR to the public reads, then kept only in-frame beta chains. Each CDR3 protein appears once, grouped with its most common genes and DNA. Present in this sample are 400,000 to 500,000 distinct CDR3 sequences, 20% of which were seen just once. The top ten hold 7.5% to 9.5% of the sample. The sequenced sample consisted of PBMCs or a T cell subset sorted from them (not recorded which). The source is an adult woman who had mild COVID-19 (a few samples of this study predate the infection). The sample titles of this study are shuffled in the database, so cell type and time point are left out; the donor was told from shared clones.

A few counts support this clonotype. The genes are TRBV9 and TRBJ1-1; the D gene is possibly TRBD1 (5 bases). CDR3 length equals 15 residues. CDR1 SGDLS and CDR2 YYNGEE come from the germline V gene. Trimming cost V 4 bases and J 0 bases, with 13 bases left between them. Here the CDR3 reads CASSPTTELNTEAFF. The CDR3 DNA reads as TGTGCCAGCAGCCCAACGACAGAGTTGAACACTGAAGCTTTCTTT. The variable domain in full, completed from reference TRBV9 and TRBJ1-1, reads DSGVTQTPKHLITATGQRVTLRCSPRSGDLSVYWYQQSLDQGLQFLIQYYNGEERAKGNILERFSAQQFPDLHSELNLSSLELGDSALYFCASSPTTELNTEAFFGQGTRLTVV.

V usage is TRBV4-3 and J usage is TRBJ2-3; perhaps TRBD1 as D (5 bases). Germline lookup yields CDR1 LGHNA and CDR2 YSLEER. V gave up 0 bases and J gave up 2 bases, with 9 bases separating them. CDR3 length: 15 residues. Written as DNA, the CDR3 is TGCGCCAGCAGCCAAGAAGGCAGGGACACAGATACGCAGTATTTT. It codes for CASSQEGRDTDTQYF.

In this sample, this clonotype turned up a few times. The V call is TRBV14, the J call TRBJ2-4; a weak D match, TRBD1 (5 bases). Trimming removed 2 bases at V and 9 bases at J, with 11 bases between. CDR1 and CDR2 (germline): SGHDN, FVKESK. This CDR3 has 13 residues. The DNA of the CDR3 is TGTGCCAGCAGCCAAAAAGGACACTCCATTCAGTACTTC. Translation: CASSQKGHSIQYF.

There are a few counts of this clonotype. The gene calls are TRBV29-1 and TRBJ1-1; D unresolved. Germline V gene data show CDR1 as SQVTM and CDR2 as ANQGSEA. The CDR3 contains 13 residues. Trimming left V 4 bases short and J 1 base short, with 10 bases between. The CDR3 region is CSVVRGTNTEAFF. CDR3 nucleotides: TGCAGCGTTGTACGGGGAACGAACACTGAAGCTTTCTTT.

The chain employs TRBV20-1 and TRBJ1-4; D is perhaps TRBD1 (5 bases). The CDR3 runs 16 residues. The germline CDR1 and CDR2 sequences are DFQATT and SNEGSKA (reference sequence). V lost 0 bases and J lost 8, with 19 bases in between. The CDR3 loop is CSARDRDGILGEKLFF. In DNA, the CDR3 is TGCAGTGCTAGAGATAGGGACGGAATACTGGGGGAAAAACTGTTTTTT.

This clonotype was seen a handful of times. The V call is TRBV5-5, the J call TRBJ2-3, with D hard to call. From germline, CDR1 is SGHKS and CDR2 YYEKEE (reference sequence). V lost 1 base to trimming and J lost 2 bases, with 11 bases between them. The CDR3 extends over 15 amino acids. The CDR3 coding sequence is TGTGCCAGCAGCTTGACTGGACGGTACACAGATACGCAGTATTTT. It translates to CASSLTGRYTDTQYF.

This clonotype was seen only a few times. V is TRBV2 and J is TRBJ2-3, with TRBD2 matching over 8 bases. Germline values: CDR1 SNHLY, CDR2 FYNNEI. V trimming: 7 bases; J trimming: 4 bases; junction bases outside the gene matches: 1. The CDR3 length is 12 residues. The CDR3 region is CASTGRADTQYF. DNA of the CDR3: TGTGCCAGCACCGGGAGGGCAGATACGCAGTATTTT.